The clone carrying this T cell receptor (beta chain) was detected ten times or more. Its antigen is unidentified. This entry belongs to a study of read filtering for tumor transcriptome and immune sequencing. From about 400 ng of RNA, a library with molecular barcoded alpha/delta and beta/gamma adaptors was made. TCRdb independently ran MiXCR on the reads; one entry per CDR3 protein. The table lists approximately 5,800 distinct CDR3 sequences, 21% of them singletons, with around 23% in the top ten. Germline-derived CDR1 and CDR2 are GTSNPN and SVGIG (reference sequence). V was clipped by 4 bases and J by 0 bases, with 10 bases between them. This CDR3 has 13 residues. Whole-study findings and limits: Compared with RNA-seq, IR-seq gave much higher clonotype depth and reliability.

This receptor was taken from a donor aged 40 or older with multiple myeloma. The sequencing input was a population of CD138-negative cells sorted from bone marrow. This chain links TRBV30 with TRBJ2-7; D is possibly TRBD2 (5 bases). CDR3 loop: CAWTRDVSYEQYF. As DNA, the CDR3 is TGTGCCTGGACCCGGGATGTCTCCTACGAGCAGTACTTC.